This T cell receptor beta chain was recorded in a study of blood T cell repertoires in COVID-19. Study in general: Researchers got acute and convalescent COVID-19 samples from the United States, Italy and Spain. The cDNA or gDNA used as material had been derived from T cells, B-cell-depleted T cells, or PBMCs.

CDR1 and CDR2 from the germline V gene are SGHTA and FQGNSA. V was pared by 0 bases and J by 1 base, with 12 bases between. The CDR3 consists of 16 residues. In the original workflow: Quantification of nucleated cells was approximated via reference gene primer amplification. Profiled with immunoSEQ multiplex PCR; TCRdb holds only in-frame clones, not every one. D and trimming were read from the DNA, whereas the V and J calls and clone size are those reported in that table. The sample gives 130,000 to 150,000 clones, about 88% of which show up once; roughly 2.6% is in the top ten. The J gene is TRBJ2-5, the V gene TRBV7-2; D unclear. The receptor was derived from a human donor with acute or convalescent COVID-19. The donor label of this sample is uncertain. Specimen: peripheral blood. CDR3 DNA: TGTGCCAGCAGCTTAGCTTTTTATGGCAGCCAAGAGACCCAGTACTTC. It encodes CASSLAFYGSQETQYF.